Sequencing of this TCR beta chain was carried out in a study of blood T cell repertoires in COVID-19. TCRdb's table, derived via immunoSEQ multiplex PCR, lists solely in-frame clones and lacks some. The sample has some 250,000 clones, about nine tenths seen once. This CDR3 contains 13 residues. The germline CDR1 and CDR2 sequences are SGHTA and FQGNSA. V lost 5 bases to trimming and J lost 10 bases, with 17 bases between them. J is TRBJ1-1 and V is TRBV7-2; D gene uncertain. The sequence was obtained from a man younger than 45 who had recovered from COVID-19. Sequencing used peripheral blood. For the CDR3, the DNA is TGTGCCAGCAGCGTCCCAGCGCCGTCAAGAGCTTTCTTT. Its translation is CASSVPAPSRAFF. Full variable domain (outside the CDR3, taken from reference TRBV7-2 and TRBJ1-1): GAGVSQSPSNKVTEKGKDVELRCDPISGHTALYWYRQSLGQGLEFLIYFQGNSAPDKSGLPSDRFSAERTGGSVSTLTIQRTQQEDSAVYLCASSVPAPSRAFFGQGTRLTVV.